The 24 T cell receptor beta chains below all came from one sample that was sequenced in a study of blood T cell repertoires in COVID-19. Only in-frame clones appear in the TCRdb table, and some are missing; sequencing was by immunoSEQ multiplex PCR. This sample has approximately 180,000 clones; over 75% occur once, and the top ten carry 3.3%. Sequenced sample: peripheral blood. These receptor sequences come from a man between 60 and 70 years old with acute or convalescent COVID-19.

In its sample, this clone was seen a few times. J is TRBJ1-4 and V is TRBV29-1; no reliable D call. The germline V gene encodes CDR1 SQVTM and CDR2 ANQGSEA. The CDR3 consists of 12 residues. V lost 5 bases to trimming and J lost 7 bases, with 11 bases between them. The chain's CDR3 is CSVPGTGEKLFF. Here the CDR3 DNA reads TGCAGCGTTCCGGGAACGGGTGAAAAACTGTTTTTT.

The rearrangement uses TRBV5-1 and TRBJ1-1, with TRBD1 matching 8 bases. This CDR3 is built from 15 residues. With V trimmed by 4 bases and J by 1 base, 6 bases remained unmatched. CDR1 is SGHRS and CDR2 is YFSETQ in the germline V gene. The CDR3 sequence: CASSQRQGSNTEAFF. CDR3 coding DNA: TGCGCCAGCAGCCAGAGACAGGGGTCGAACACTGAAGCTTTCTTT.

The chain couples TRBV18 to TRBJ2-2; TRBD2 aligns across 11 bases. Germline trimming cut 3 bases from V and 5 bases from J; bases unmatched to any gene: 8. In germline, CDR1 is KGHSH, CDR2 LQKENI. The CDR3 totals 17 residues. CDR3 sequence (DNA): TGTGCCAGCTCACCCCAAACTAGCGGGAGTGAGACCGGGGAGCTGTTTTTT. Translation gives CASSPQTSGSETGELFF.

This clone appeared once. The rearrangement joins TRBV7-2 to TRBJ1-4, with D tentatively TRBD1 (6 bases). CDR3 size: 15 residues. Deletions cut 5 bases from V and 8 bases from J, with 18 bases between. From germline, CDR1 is SGHTA and CDR2 FQGNSA. The CDR3 protein is CASSAWVGHREKLFF. As DNA, the CDR3 is TGTGCCAGCAGCGCCTGGGTGGGACATAGAGAAAAACTGTTTTTT.

The CDR3 nucleotides are TGTGCCAGCAGTTTACTAGCGGGAGGGCGAGATACGCAGTATTTT. Its translation: CASSLLAGGRDTQYF. The genes are TRBV2 and TRBJ2-3; 13 positions agree with TRBD2. Trimming cost V 5 bases and J 5 bases; bases outside gene matches: 4. This CDR3 has 15 amino acids. CDR1 and CDR2 from the germline V gene are SNHLY and FYNNEI.

V and J are TRBV3-1 (or the pseudogene TRBV3-2) and TRBJ2-1, with D tentatively TRBD1 (6 bases). The germline V gene encodes CDR1 LGHDT and CDR2 YNNKEL (reference sequence). This CDR3 spans 13 amino acids. V was cut by 4 bases and J by 13 bases, with 17 bases left in between. CDR3 DNA sequence: TGTGCCAGCAGCCCGAACAGGGTTGGGGGTCAGTTCTTC. Translated: CASSPNRVGGQFF.

V is TRBV18 and J is TRBJ1-2, with 9 bases aligning to TRBD1. The CDR3 consists of 16 residues. Unmatched junction bases numbered 13, after V lost 3 bases and J lost 8 bases. Germline CDR1 and CDR2: KGHSH and LQKENI. The CDR3 loop is CASSPDRVQGALGYTF. CDR3 DNA: TGTGCCAGCTCACCCGACCGGGTACAGGGGGCCCTCGGCTACACCTTC.

This chain joins TRBV6-2 or TRBV6-3 and TRBJ1-5; D remains unclear. This CDR3 contains 16 residues. Germline CDR1 MNHEY, CDR2 SVGEGT. Between the trimmed V and J ends, which lost 3 bases and 0 bases, there was a span of 12 bases. CDR3 amino acids: CASSYRRINSNQPQHF. DNA of the CDR3: TGTGCCAGCAGTTATAGGAGAATAAATAGCAATCAGCCCCAGCATTTT.

The chain recombines TRBV7-9 with TRBJ2-3; 7 nucleotides line up with TRBD2. Germline V gene lookup returns CDR1 SEHNR and CDR2 FQNEAQ (reference sequence). J gave up 1 base and V 1 base, and 5 bases lay outside the gene matches. This CDR3 is 16 amino acids long. The CDR3 DNA reads as TGTGCCAGCAGCTTAGATGCTAGCGGAGGCACAGATACGCAGTATTTT. This encodes CASSLDASGGTDTQYF.

The chain carries TRBV5-4 and TRBJ1-2; TRBD1 aligns across 7 bases. Germline CDR1 SGHNT, CDR2 YYREEE (reference sequence). CDR3 length: 14 residues. Unmatched junction bases numbered 3, after V lost 2 bases and J lost 2 bases. CDR3 region: CASSFPGGNYGYTF. CDR3 bases: TGTGCCAGCAGCTTTCCAGGGGGGAACTATGGCTACACCTTC.

The gene calls are TRBV7-9 and TRBJ2-1; 7 bases are a match to TRBD2. The V and J ends lost 1 base and 4 bases, in that order; junction bases with no gene match: 10. CDR3 size: 17 residues. From germline, CDR1 is SEHNR and CDR2 FQNEAQ (reference sequence). In DNA form, the CDR3 reads TGTGCCAGCAGCTTAGTCGGGGGGTCAGGTTCTTACAATGAGCAGTTCTTC. It codes for CASSLVGGSGSYNEQFF.

The rearrangement links TRBV12-3 or TRBV12-4 to TRBJ1-1; D is ambiguous. CDR3 length: 13 residues. V lost 3 bases and J lost 11, with 16 bases in between. The CDR3 coding sequence is TGTGCCAGCAGTTTCGGGGAGGGAGGGAATGCTTTCTTT. It translates to CASSFGEGGNAFF.

The chain has TRBV6-1 and TRBJ2-1; no clear D. The CDR3 is 12 residues long. The V gene lost 1 base and the J gene lost 8 bases, with 6 bases spanning the gap. The germline V gene has CDR1 MNHNS and CDR2 SASEGT. CDR3 sequence reads: CASSEVYYEQFF. The CDR3 nucleotides read TGTGCCAGCAGTGAAGTTTACTATGAGCAGTTCTTC.

The chain couples TRBV6-8 to TRBJ2-3, with 14 bases aligning to TRBD2. V shed 8 bases, J shed 4 bases, and the junction held 8 bases outside the gene matches. This CDR3 is 16 amino acids long. Germline V gene data show CDR1 as MNHGY and CDR2 as SAAAGT. The CDR3 sequence is CASPPGLAGEPDTQYF. The CDR3 DNA is TGTGCCAGCCCGCCGGGACTAGCGGGAGAGCCAGATACGCAGTATTTT.

This sequence joins TRBV6-2 or TRBV6-3 and TRBJ1-5; tentative D call: TRBD1 (5 bases). Germline V gene sequence: CDR1 MNHEY, CDR2 SVGEGT. The CDR3 runs 16 residues. Trimming took 5 bases from V and 1 from J, leaving 15 bases between them. The CDR3 DNA reads TGTGCCAGCAGTCAATTCCAGGGAGGAAGCAATCAGCCCCAGCATTTT. Encoded protein: CASSQFQGGSNQPQHF.

There are many counts of this clone. Other nucleotide sequences from this sample produce the same CDR3. This chain joins TRBV7-2 and TRBJ2-6, with TRBD2 as a possible D gene (6 bases). CDR3 length: 15 residues. The germline V and J ends were trimmed by 3 bases and 0 bases, with 6 bases remaining between them. Germline values: CDR1 SGHTA, CDR2 FQGNSA. The CDR3 DNA is TGTGCCAGCAGCTTTAGCGGCTCTGGGGCCAACGTCCTGACTTTC. This gives the protein CASSFSGSGANVLTF.

The chain has TRBV28 and TRBJ2-1; TRBD2 aligns across 11 bases. V dropped 5 bases and J dropped 6; count of bases not matched to a gene: 12. This CDR3 spans 17 amino acids. CDR1 and CDR2 (germline): MDHEN, SYDVKM. The CDR3 protein is CASSPTPTSGRPNEQFF. The CDR3 DNA is TGTGCCAGCAGTCCGACTCCTACTAGCGGGAGACCCAATGAGCAGTTCTTC.

This chain joins TRBV27 and TRBJ2-7; TRBD1 matches 8 bases. Trimming took 5 bases from V and 2 from J; bases not matched to a gene: 5. This CDR3 has 14 amino acids. Germline lookup yields CDR1 MNHEY and CDR2 SMNVEV (reference sequence). The CDR3 reads CASSPDRGAYEQYF. As DNA, the CDR3 is TGTGCCAGCAGTCCTGACAGGGGCGCCTACGAGCAGTACTTC.

The rearrangement links TRBV11-2 to TRBJ2-1; D may be TRBD2 (6 bases). CDR3 length: 12 residues. V was pared by 5 bases and J by 10 bases, with 12 bases between. Germline-derived CDR1 and CDR2 are SGHAT and FQNNGV. Here the CDR3 reads CASSPRGYEQFF. CDR3 DNA sequence: TGTGCCAGCAGCCCCCGGGGGTACGAGCAGTTCTTC.

This clone was picked up one time. This rearrangement joins TRBV28 to TRBJ2-3; TRBD2 might be the D (5 bases). V lost 8 bases to trimming and J lost 0 bases, with 18 bases between them. CDR1 and CDR2 from the germline V gene are MDHEN and SYDVKM. The CDR3 sequence is 16 residues long. The chain's CDR3 is CASGPTKRSSTDTQYF. The CDR3 coding sequence is TGTGCCAGCGGACCCACGAAGCGGTCAAGCACAGATACGCAGTATTTT.

This chain uses TRBV23-1 with TRBJ1-4; no firm D call. TRBV23-1 is sorted into the ORF group, with uncertain function. The CDR3 contains 14 residues. V was clipped by 1 base and J by 8 bases, with 11 bases between them. The CDR3 DNA reads as TGCGCCAGCAGTCAATTTACCTCCCGGGAAAAACTGTTTTTT. This sequence encodes CASSQFTSREKLFF.

The chain links TRBV30 to TRBJ1-2; 8 bases line up with TRBD1. CDR3 length: 14 amino acids. Germline lookup yields CDR1 GTSNPN and CDR2 SVGIG (reference sequence). Losses at the gene ends were 3 bases for V and 8 bases for J; bases not matched to a gene: 11. In DNA, the CDR3 is TGTGCCTGGAGGGAAAGCAGCAGGGGGCGAGGCTACACCTTC. The encoded protein is CAWRESSRGRGYTF.

The chain carries TRBV19 and TRBJ2-2; 7 bases fit TRBD1. The CDR3 has 15 amino acids. The germline CDR1 and CDR2 sequences are LNHDA and SQIVND (reference sequence). The V segment lost 5 bases and the J segment 7 bases; nucleotides outside the gene matches: 10. The CDR3 DNA is TGTGCCAGTAGTCCCCCGAGGGGGCGAGGCGGGGAGCTGTTTTTT. Translated, it gives CASSPPRGRGGELFF. The complete variable domain, with remaining parts taken from reference TRBV19 and TRBJ2-2, reads DGGITQSPKYLFRKEGQNVTLSCEQNLNHDAMYWYRQDPGQGLRLIYYSQIVNDFQKGDIAEGYSVSREKKESFPLTVTSAQKNPTAFYLCASSPPRGRGGELFFGEGSRLTVL.

This clone was seen just once. The rearrangement links TRBV7-3 to TRBJ2-7; D might be TRBD1 (6 bases). Germline CDR1 reads SGHTA; CDR2 reads FQGTGA. The CDR3 has 13 residues. V was clipped by 6 bases and J by 6 bases, with 15 bases between them. CDR3 amino acids: CASSWAVGAEQYF. The DNA of the CDR3 is TGTGCCAGCAGTTGGGCGGTGGGGGCCGAGCAGTACTTC.